What follows describes a single TCR beta chain. Its antigen has not been determined. Per-base qualities were not stored, and no clone one base away is much larger. The library relied on the immunoSEQ multiplex PCR assay. For the multiplex PCR, a mixture combining 60 forward primers for TCR Vbeta segments and 13 reverse primers for TCR Jbeta segments was used. Amplification of the CDR3 region of rearranged TCR beta genes was performed with a multiplex PCR assay on genomic DNA. Amplified TCR beta libraries were sequenced as 87-base-pair reads on the Illumina HiSeq System. Per the source publication's procedure: Across the 600 to 700 repertoires, a later analysis counted some 80 million unique TCR beta chains, some 11 million of which were shared by at least two donors. Raw reads were error-corrected and collapsed into unique sequences with a nearest-neighbor algorithm that merged closely related sequences to remove PCR and sequencing errors. V, D and J gene segments were assigned by aligning CDR3 sequences to IMGT reference sequences. For a sequence to be retained, a match of at least six nucleotides was required to both a V gene segment and a J gene segment. Rearrangements were called productive when the CDR3 lacked stop codons and stayed in frame with V and J; all others were non-productive. CDR3 was defined by IMGT convention, running from the second conserved V-encoded cysteine to the conserved J-encoded phenylalanine. The earlier analysis of some 580 of the donors excluded any sequence lacking an unambiguous match to a single V gene segment. An earlier analysis of almost 600 of the donors classified V segments as functional when productive rearrangements were above 56.7% and as segregating when the standard deviation between donors was above 5%. To diagnose cytomegalovirus status from the catalog of TCR beta chain sequences, a statistical classification framework was built. In a later analysis, TCR nucleotide sequences were compared against IMGT/GENE-DB human TR gene sequences so that V and J genes could be assigned. The TCRdist pipeline was used in a later analysis to assign CDR3 sequences and most-parsimonious VDJ recombination scenarios. A later analysis defined each TCR beta chain by its CDR3 amino acid sequence plus V-gene family, and excluded reads lacking a unique V-gene family. A later analysis removed 592 highly shared, low-generation-probability nucleotide sequences to deal with suspected cross-contamination and a sequencing artifact. In a later analysis, a clonal expansion index for each public chain was calculated from normalized within-repertoire ranks of inferred template counts. In a later analysis, generation probabilities were computed using a VDJ recombination model fitted to out-of-frame rearrangements, and the results were checked against IGoR. In a later analysis, TCR-TCR, TCR-HLA and TCR-CMV co-occurrence was scored with hypergeometric tests, and a repertoire-size bias correction was applied to TCR pairs. To estimate false discovery rates, a later analysis permuted the HLA or CMV assignments 20 times. In a later analysis, co-occurring TCRs were grouped with DBSCAN, and TCRdist sequence similarity was added when clustering was performed within HLA-allele-positive subsets. For co-occurrence clustering, repertoires with fewer than 30,000 or more than 120,000 public chains were excluded, along with five or six repertoires with anomalous nucleotide sharing. In TCRdb, the immuneACCESS table is reduced to in-frame sequences with V and J assigned. These tables do not hold every clone; where another copy was compared, an unresolved V gene accounts for under half, and the others remain unexplained. That table gives V, J and clone size, and the DNA gave D and trimming. For this sample there are roughly 120,000 clones; 81% appear just once. 3% to 4% of the sample is in the top ten clones.

This entry is derived from a study of cytomegalovirus exposure and HLA in healthy donors listed by TCRdb under 2017. Regarding the complete study: An earlier analysis of under 600 of the donors reported about 250 Gb of sequence data and 117 million unique TCR beta sequences from roughly 180 million T cells. In addition to the first cohort of 666 subjects, a separate validation cohort of 120 different subjects was used. Every repertoire in the discovery cohort had been generated on one and the same sequencing platform. The genetic ancestry cluster associated with self-reported Caucasian donors included about four fifths of the approximately 410 genotyped donors. The T cell repertoires of several hundred subjects were profiled by immunosequencing and related to cytomegalovirus serostatus. Donor age, sex, ethnicity and CMV serostatus were collected together with the repertoire data. On average, around 200,000 unique TCR beta nucleotide sequences were sequenced per donor among several hundred genotyped donors of the cohort, with 15% to 20% of those sequences being non-productive. An earlier analysis of around 540 of the donors applied high-throughput TCR beta sequencing to assess whether each TCR beta V gene segment acted as functional or pseudogenic. Five DR-DQ haplotypes were handled as single units for association and clustering because linkage in the cohort was strong. Typing coverage differed by locus: A, B, C, DRB1 and DQB1 were typed in about 620-630 donors, DQA1 in approximately 520, DPA1 in 600 to 610, and DPB1 in around 440. To predict cytomegalovirus infection status, the study combined high-throughput TCR immunosequencing, statistical association of individual TCRs with disease status, and machine learning. An early release covering approximately 600 HLA-typed donors comprised 250 to 350 gigabases of sequencing data and around 80 million unique TCR sequences. In a later analysis, previously published TCR beta repertoires from 600 to 850 donors were re-analyzed and high-resolution HLA genotyping was added so that TCR occurrence patterns could be studied. The aim of the study was to test whether cataloging public T cell receptors could identify signatures of past pathogen exposure. In a later genetic analysis, genome-wide SNP genotypes for about three fifths of the roughly 670 donors were used, and that subset was treated as a discovery cohort. HLA typing covered class I and class II loci at four-digit resolution. In the later analysis, no new phenotypic data were used to find candidate immune exposures; instead, reliance was placed on TCR beta sequences and their occurrence across donors. Study-wide conclusions, independent of this receptor: Immune exposure information for the cohort was limited to CMV serostatus. In an earlier analysis of several hundred of the donors, most TCR beta V segments were observed in productive rearrangements about 87% or about 30% of the time, broadly matching IMGT annotations. The cohort was sequenced for TCR beta chains only, and without alpha or paired-chain data the features that could be detected were limited. According to a later genetic analysis, donors in an Asian-associated ancestry cluster had fewer N-insertions in productive TCRs than the roughly 700-donor mean. Because counts were too low, roughly 17 rarely observed V segments, including chromosome 9 orphons, were left out of the earlier analysis of roughly 600 of the donors. Specific HLA alleles were associated with 18,000 or so TCR beta sequences at a false discovery rate of 0.05 in a later analysis. HLA typing was unavailable for some donors at each locus, so association tests used only the typed subset. Most TCR sequences were seen in very few donors, while some public TCRs were found in many individuals. When HLA alleles, especially DR and DQ, strongly co-occurred, TCR associations were difficult to assign to individual alleles. A later analysis found that TCR association rates varied across HLA loci, with DRB1 alleles showing the most associated TCRs and HLA-C alleles the fewest. Linkage disequilibrium might explain the correlated functional status among segregating V segments, but an unknown experimental factor could not be ruled out. In both the original and validation cohorts, the classifier was reported to diagnose cytomegalovirus status with high specificity and sensitivity. In a later analysis, HLA-associated TCR beta chains showed more clonal expansion and lower generation probabilities than non-associated chains that were equally common. A cluster of highly shared sequence variants was judged likely to represent a technical artifact of the sequencing pipeline. According to a later analysis, parvovirus B19, influenza, CMV and Epstein-Barr virus appeared linked to several top co-occurrence clusters. The authors suggested that the approach could potentially be extended to other disease states and immunological phenotypes. Some IMGT-functional V segments, including TRBV6-2 and TRBV6-3, could not be distinguished by the 87-base-pair reads and were therefore excluded. Most CMV-associated TCR beta chains appeared to be HLA-restricted in a later analysis, and the HLA associations seemed to be driven largely by CMV exposure. V-gene and J-gene trimming of TCR beta chains was associated with a missense DCLRE1C variant in a later genetic analysis, and the association was replicated in an independent cohort. A further reported finding was that TCR beta sequences accurately predicted the HLA-A and HLA-B alleles for most subjects in the first cohort. The study gave a list of under 200 TCR beta chains associated with cytomegalovirus. A few of the identified cytomegalovirus-associated TCR beta chains were confirmed in vitro to be specific for cytomegalovirus antigens. Presence/absence analyses assumed roughly uniform sequencing depth across donors, an assumption that may not hold.

In total, about 650 healthy bone marrow donors made up the cohort. At the time of sampling, every cohort member was nominally healthy, though immune exposures that went unrecorded were likely present. The donor was CMV seronegative and belonged to the group of over 350 seronegative cohort members. Every donor gave a peripheral blood sample, and the peripheral blood mononuclear cells from that sample were used for TCR beta sequencing. The Qiagen DNeasy Blood Extraction Kit was used to extract genomic DNA from the blood cell samples. The germline V gene encodes CDR1 KGHSH and CDR2 LQKENI. V ends up 6 bases short and J 4 bases short, with an unmatched junction base count of 5. Spanning cysteine to phenylalanine, the CDR3 consists of 13 amino acids. The sequence is cut down to CDR3 DNA, 39 bases in frame from base 1.

The TCR was taken from a woman aged 30 to 39 in good health and CMV-seronegative. Sequencing was carried out using PBMCs. The chain is encoded by TRBV18 joined to TRBJ1-1; the central 7 bases match TRBD1. The CDR3 protein is CASSQTGATEAFF. The DNA reads as follows: TGTGCCAGCTCGCAAACAGGGGCCACTGAAGCTTTCTTT.